The sequence of this T cell receptor beta chain was determined in a study of T cell responses to AZD1222 COVID-19 vaccine. The study's findings and limits: Clonal diversity may have been underestimated, and the donors were mostly white British, with more females than males.

V was trimmed by 2 bases and J by 2 bases, leaving 7 bases between them. This CDR3 has 13 residues. Details on this clone: Its antigen remains unknown.

This table comes from immunoSEQ multiplex PCR, and its TCRdb copy is limited to in-frame clones, with some not included. The top ten hold about 1.6% of the sample, which has some 150,000 clones, approximately 90% seen once. This clonotype was sampled from an adult who received the AZD1222 COVID-19 vaccine. The chain employs TRBV12-3 or TRBV12-4 and TRBJ2-7; D is ambiguous. The material was peripheral blood, obtained 28 days after the second AZD1222 dose. CDR3 sequence: CASSLYTTYEQYF. The CDR3 region has the DNA TGTGCCAGCAGTTTATACACCACCTACGAGCAGTACTTC.